This T cell receptor (delta chain) is drawn from a study of gamma-delta chains in newborns, infants, children (dated by TCRdb to between 2017 and 2020). Regarding the study in general: According to the study title, microbial exposure causes polyclonal expansion of innate gammadelta T cells right after birth. Right after human newborns were born, the researchers looked at the way microbial exposure shaped their populations of innate gammadelta T cells.

This clone occurred a few times. The specificity of this receptor is unknown. TCRdb assigns this DNA the protein of a much larger clone, which departs from its translation at residue 4; this likely reflects a read error, and the protein shown comes from translating the DNA. Instrument on record: Illumina MiSeq. TCRdb reprocessed the public reads with the caller CATT; rows with the same DNA were merged afterwards. Within this sample are approximately 2,600 delta-chain clones, with approximately 9.1% of them counted one time only. The ten largest clones represent about 14% of the sample. This clonotype originated in a child who was a newborn, infant or young child, either healthy, febrile or measles-vaccinated (not recorded which). Sequencing used blood.

The DNA sequence is as follows: TGTGCCTGTGCCACCGGGAACTGGAACTCCTGGGACACCCGACAGATGTTTTTC. This gives the protein CACATGNWNSWDTRQMFF. The chain links TRDV2 with TRDJ3; TRDD3 is possibly the D segment (5 matching bases). The CDR3 runs 18 amino acids, cysteine and phenylalanine included. Only CDR3 DNA is held: 54 bases, read in frame from base 1. Taken from the germline V gene, the CDR1 and CDR2 loops are GEAIGNYY and EKD.